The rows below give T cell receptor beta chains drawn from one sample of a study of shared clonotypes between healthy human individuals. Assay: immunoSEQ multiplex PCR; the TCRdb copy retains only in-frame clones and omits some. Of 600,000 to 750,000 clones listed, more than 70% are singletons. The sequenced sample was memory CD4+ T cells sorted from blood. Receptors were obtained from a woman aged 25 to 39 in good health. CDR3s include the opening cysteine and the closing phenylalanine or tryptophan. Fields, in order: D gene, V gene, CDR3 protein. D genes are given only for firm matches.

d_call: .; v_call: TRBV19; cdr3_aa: CASSIMMGLSGAPSYEQYF
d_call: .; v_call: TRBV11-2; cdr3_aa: CASSPDGYGYTF
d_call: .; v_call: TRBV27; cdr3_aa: CASSSRGEGSNQPQHF
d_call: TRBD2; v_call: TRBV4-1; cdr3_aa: CASSRGLADGTYEQYF
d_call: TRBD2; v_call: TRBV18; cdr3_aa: CASSATSGSSGTYEQYF
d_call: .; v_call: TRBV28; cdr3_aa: CASSSGGTAGANVLTF
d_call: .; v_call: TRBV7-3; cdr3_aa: CASSLEGSSYNEQFF
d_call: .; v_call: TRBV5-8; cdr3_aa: CASSLSHLPGELFF
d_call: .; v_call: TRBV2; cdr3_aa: CASKVGSRNTGELFF
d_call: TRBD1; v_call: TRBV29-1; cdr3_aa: CSVTPGTGNYNEQFF
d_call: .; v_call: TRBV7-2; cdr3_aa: CASSVSGPDLYEQYF
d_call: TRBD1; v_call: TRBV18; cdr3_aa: CASSRDTGGWGTEAFF
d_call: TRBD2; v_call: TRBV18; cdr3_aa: CASSPGTSGSSYNEQFF
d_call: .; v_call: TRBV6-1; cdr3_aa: CASSFDRIYEQYF
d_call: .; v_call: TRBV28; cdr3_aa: CASSLLGPGAFF
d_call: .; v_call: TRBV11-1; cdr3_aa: CASSLSSILREQFF
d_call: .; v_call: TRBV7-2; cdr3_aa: CASSPQGYTEAFF
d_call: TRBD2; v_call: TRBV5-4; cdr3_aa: CASSLKAGGSHEQYF
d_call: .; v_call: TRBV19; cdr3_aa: CASSIPDRRTEAFF
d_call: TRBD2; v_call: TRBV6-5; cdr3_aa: CASSTSLGGEETQYF
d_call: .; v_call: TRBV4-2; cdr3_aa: CASSHRLRFTEAFF
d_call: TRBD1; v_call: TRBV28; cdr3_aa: CASRPGQGARGYTF
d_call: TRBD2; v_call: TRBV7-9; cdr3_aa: CASSPSASGRSEQYF
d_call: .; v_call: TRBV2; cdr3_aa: CASSEWTVRDTEAFF
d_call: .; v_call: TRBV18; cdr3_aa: CASSPPGLYNEQFF